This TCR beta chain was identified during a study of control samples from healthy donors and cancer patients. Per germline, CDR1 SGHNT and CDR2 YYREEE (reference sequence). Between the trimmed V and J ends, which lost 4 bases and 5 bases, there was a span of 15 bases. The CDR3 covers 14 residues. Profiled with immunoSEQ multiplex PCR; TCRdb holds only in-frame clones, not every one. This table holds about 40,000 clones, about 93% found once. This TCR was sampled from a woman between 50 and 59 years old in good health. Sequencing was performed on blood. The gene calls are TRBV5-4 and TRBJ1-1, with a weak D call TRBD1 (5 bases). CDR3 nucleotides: TGTGCCAGCAGCATACCAGGGTCGGGGACTGAAGCTTTCTTT. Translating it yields CASSIPGSGTEAFF.